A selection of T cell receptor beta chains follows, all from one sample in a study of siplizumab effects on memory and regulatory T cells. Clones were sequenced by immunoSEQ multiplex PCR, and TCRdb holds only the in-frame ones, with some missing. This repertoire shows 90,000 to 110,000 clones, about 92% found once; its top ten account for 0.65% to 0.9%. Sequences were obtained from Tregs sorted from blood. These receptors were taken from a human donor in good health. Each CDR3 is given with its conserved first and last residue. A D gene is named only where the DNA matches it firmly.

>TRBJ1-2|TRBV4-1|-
CASSPEGGLFYGYTF
TGCGCCAGCAGCCCAGAGGGGGGGCTCTTCTATGGCTACACCTTC
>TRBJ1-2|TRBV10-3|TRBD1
CANRDRVEGYTF
TGTGCCAACCGGGACAGGGTAGAAGGCTACACCTTC
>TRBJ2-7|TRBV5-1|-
CASSLSEGSEQYF
TGCGCCAGCAGCTTGTCTGAGGGATCCGAGCAGTACTTC
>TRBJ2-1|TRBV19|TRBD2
CASSTFILAGTYNEQFF
TGTGCCAGTAGTACCTTCATTCTAGCGGGGACTTACAATGAGCAGTTCTTC
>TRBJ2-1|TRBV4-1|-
CASSQEWLAADEQFF
TGCGCCAGCAGCCAAGAATGGCTAGCTGCCGATGAGCAGTTCTTC
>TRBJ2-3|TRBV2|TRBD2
CASRGTSRGTDTQYF
TGTGCCAGCAGGGGGACTAGCCGCGGCACAGATACGCAGTATTTT
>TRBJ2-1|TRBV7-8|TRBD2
CASRVLAGEVYEQFF
TGTGCCAGCAGGGTACTAGCGGGAGAGGTCTATGAGCAGTTCTTC
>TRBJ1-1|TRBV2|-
CASSEGQLNTEAFF
TGTGCCAGCAGTGAAGGGCAGTTGAACACTGAAGCTTTCTTT
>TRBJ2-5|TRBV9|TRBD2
CASSVAGVGETQYF
TGTGCCAGCAGCGTGGCGGGAGTGGGGGAGACCCAGTACTTC
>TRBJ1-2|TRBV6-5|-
CASVGGDGYTF
TGTGCCAGCGTGGGGGGCGATGGCTACACCTTC
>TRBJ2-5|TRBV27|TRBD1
CASSSSWTGALLEQYF
TGTGCCAGCAGTTCGTCATGGACAGGGGCCCTTTTAGAGCAGTACTTC
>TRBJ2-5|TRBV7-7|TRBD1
CASSLGDRGETQYF
TGTGCTAGCAGCTTAGGGGACAGGGGGGAGACCCAGTACTTC
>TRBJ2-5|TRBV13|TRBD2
CASSQARWNSGGHQETQYF
TGTGCCAGCAGCCAAGCAAGGTGGAATAGCGGGGGACATCAAGAGACCCAGTACTTC
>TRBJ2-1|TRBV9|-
CASNAAGWNEQFF
TGTGCCAGCAATGCCGCAGGGTGGAATGAGCAGTTCTTC